A selection of T cell receptor beta chains follows, all from one sample in a study of T cell repertoires in ileal Crohn's disease. Repertoires were generated with immunoSEQ multiplex PCR, while TCRdb's copy carries only in-frame clones and drops some. The sample has 11,000 or so clones, about 80% seen once. Source material: ileal tissue. All receptors derive from an adult with Crohn's disease. Each CDR3 is given without its conserved first and last residue.

J gene,V gene,CDR3 protein
TRBJ2-7,TRBV27,ASSFLRDPSYEQY
TRBJ2-7,TRBV5-4,ASSLQTGYEQY
TRBJ1-5,TRBV6-1,ASSEPGISNQPQH
TRBJ2-3,TRBV2,ASSTTGEDTQY
TRBJ1-4,TRBV12-1,ASIRPRGGREKLF
TRBJ1-1,TRBV5-1,ASSLGQAGAGWVRNTEAF
TRBJ2-7,TRBV2,ASSSQIYEQY
TRBJ2-5,TRBV5-1,ASSRGGFGETQY
TRBJ2-2,TRBV7-9,ASSLEGSTGELF
TRBJ2-1,TRBV21-1,ASSKRPRFVNEQF
TRBJ2-3,TRBV29-1,SVSLGGGTDTQY
TRBJ2-5,TRBV9,ASSLGHHQETQY
TRBJ2-1,TRBV5-6,ASSPRDTHNEQF
TRBJ2-6,TRBV18,ASSPPRGKNSGANVLT
TRBJ2-1,TRBV6-6,ASRLTGVSYNEQF
TRBJ2-6,TRBV4-3,ASSQDPTSGGVGANVLT
TRBJ2-3,TRBV19,ASSRTDTQY
TRBJ1-1,TRBV7-9,ASSRPRSTEAF
TRBJ2-3,TRBV30,AWSTGGAGADTQY
TRBJ2-7,TRBV2,ASSERRGRAEQY
TRBJ1-1,TRBV27,ASSLQGNTEAF
TRBJ2-7,TRBV11-2,ASSVGQGQTYEQY
TRBJ1-1,TRBV30,AWTQGQAEAF
TRBJ1-1,TRBV29-1,SVFTRGVNTEAF
TRBJ1-2,TRBV5-4,ASSRLGDRGNYGYT
TRBJ1-2,TRBV30,AWSWAGGKRNGYT
TRBJ1-1,TRBV4-1,ASSQGASEAF
TRBJ2-5,TRBV6-5,ASSFRQGIRETQY